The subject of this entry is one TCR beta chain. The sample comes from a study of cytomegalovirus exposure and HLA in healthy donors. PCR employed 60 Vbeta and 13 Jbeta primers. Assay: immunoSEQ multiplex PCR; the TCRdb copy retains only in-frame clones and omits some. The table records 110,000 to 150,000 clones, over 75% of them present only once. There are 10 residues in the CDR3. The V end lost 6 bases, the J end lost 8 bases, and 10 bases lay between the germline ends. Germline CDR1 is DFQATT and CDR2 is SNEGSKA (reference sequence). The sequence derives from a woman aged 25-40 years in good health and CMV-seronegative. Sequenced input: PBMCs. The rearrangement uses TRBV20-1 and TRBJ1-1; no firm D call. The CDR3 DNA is TGCAGTGCAAGACGCGGCGAAGCTTTCTTT. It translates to CSARRGEAFF.